One and the same sample provided the 18 T cell receptor beta chains below, sequenced in a study of CD8 T cells in ankylosing spondylitis (TCRdb year 2017). The library relied on 5' RACE. For sequencing, an Illumina HiSeq 2500 was employed. TCRdb reprocessed the public reads (quality trimming at Q25 with fastp, clone calling with MiXCR) and kept in-frame beta chains. Rows are combined by CDR3 protein, so each entry shows the most common genes and DNA. For this sample there are roughly 230,000 distinct CDR3 sequences; over 15% appear just once. Around a third of the sample is held by the ten biggest clonotypes. The sample was blood, either unsorted or a sorted T cell fraction (not recorded which). These receptor sequences come from a male donor with ankylosing spondylitis or in good health (not recorded which).

This clonotype was detected a few times. The chain is built from TRBV27 and TRBJ2-2; no reliable D call. The V end lost 3 bases, the J end lost 2 bases, and 4 bases lay between the germline ends. This CDR3 comprises 13 residues. From germline, CDR1 is MNHEY and CDR2 SMNVEV (reference sequence). Written as DNA, the CDR3 is TGTGCCAGCAGTTTCTTTAACACCGGGGAGCTGTTTTTT. It codes for CASSFFNTGELFF.

This sequence joins TRBV6-1 and TRBJ2-7; 9 bases match TRBD1. Per germline, CDR1 MNHNS and CDR2 SASEGT. The CDR3 consists of 14 residues. With V trimmed by 6 bases and J by 1 base, 4 bases remained unmatched. CDR3 sequence reads: CASRRQGVSYEQYF. CDR3 coding DNA: TGTGCCAGCAGGCGACAGGGGGTGTCCTACGAGCAGTACTTC.

The rearrangement links TRBV2 to TRBJ2-3, with TRBD2 matching over 11 bases. The V and J ends lost 8 bases and 2 bases, in that order; junction bases with no gene match: 3. Per germline, CDR1 SNHLY and CDR2 FYNNEI. The CDR3 sequence is 14 residues long. CDR3 nucleotide sequence: TGTGCCAGCCGACTAGCGGGGACCACAGATACGCAGTATTTT. Protein product: CASRLAGTTDTQYF. Full variable domain (remainder filled in from reference TRBV2 and TRBJ2-3): EPEVTQTPSHQVTQMGQEVILRCVPISNHLYFYWYRQILGQKVEFLVSFYNNEISEKSEIFDDQFSVERPDGSNFTLKIRSTKLEDSAMYFCASRLAGTTDTQYFGPGTRLTVL.

This chain connects TRBV29-1 to TRBJ1-1, with D possibly TRBD1 on 5 matching bases. V dropped 0 bases and J dropped 0 bases, with 11 bases sitting between them. Per germline, CDR1 SQVTM and CDR2 ANQGSEA. This CDR3 is 15 amino acids long. The CDR3 is CSVEDHYRMNTEAFF. CDR3 in DNA: TGCAGCGTTGAAGATCATTACAGGATGAACACTGAAGCTTTCTTT.

This clonotype was counted many times. V is TRBV6-5 and J is TRBJ1-2; 12 bases map to TRBD1. The germline CDR1 and CDR2 sequences are MNHEY and SVGAGI. The ends lost 2 bases at V and 3 bases at J; junction bases unmatched: 7. CDR3 length: 17 amino acids. CDR3 nucleotide sequence: TGTGCCAGCAGTTACCGGGACAGGGGGCAGTTGGACTATGGCTACACCTTC. Protein sequence: CASSYRDRGQLDYGYTF.

The chain combines TRBV29-1 with TRBJ2-7; TRBD2 matches at 7 bases. Trimming cost V 0 bases and J 5 bases; bases outside gene matches: 4. The CDR3 contains 13 residues. Germline V gives CDR1 SQVTM, CDR2 ANQGSEA. CDR3 region: CSVEEGGSHEQYF. The DNA of the CDR3 is TGCAGCGTTGAAGAGGGCGGGAGCCACGAGCAGTACTTC.

V usage is TRBV7-9 and J usage is TRBJ2-1, with a possible D match to TRBD2 (5 bases). The CDR3 covers 14 residues. The germline CDR1 and CDR2 sequences are SEHNR and FQNEAQ (reference sequence). Between the trimmed V and J ends, which lost 3 bases and 5 bases, there was a span of 11 bases. The CDR3 reads CASSFGGPNNEQFF. CDR3 nucleotides: TGTGCCAGCAGCTTTGGCGGGCCTAACAATGAGCAGTTCTTC.

The chain is built from TRBV7-2 and TRBJ2-3, with D unclear. The ends were cut back, 2 bases at V and 5 bases at J, with 8 bases in the middle. The CDR3 totals 13 residues. The V gene's germline CDR1 is SGHTA and CDR2 FQGNSA. Here the CDR3 DNA reads TGTGCCAGCAGCTTATGGCCGGGAGATACGCAGTATTTT. Amino acids: CASSLWPGDTQYF.

The chain carries TRBV6-1 and TRBJ2-7; D call uncertain. The CDR3 has 14 residues. With 5 bases removed from V and 0 bases from J, the gap between germline ends came to 11 bases. Germline V gene data show CDR1 as MNHNS and CDR2 as SASEGT. CDR3 in DNA: TGTGCCAGCAGTCCCTCCCGGAGCTCCTACGAGCAGTACTTC. The encoded protein is CASSPSRSSYEQYF.

This clonotype was recorded a few times. The V gene is TRBV9, the J gene TRBJ2-3, with D unclear. From germline, CDR1 is SGDLS and CDR2 YYNGEE. This CDR3 has 12 residues. V was clipped by 4 bases and J by 5 bases, with 8 bases between them. The DNA of the CDR3 is TGTGCCAGCAGCCCCCCCCAAGATACGCAGTATTTT. Its protein product is CASSPPQDTQYF.

V gene TRBV29-1 combines with J gene TRBJ2-7, with 11 bases that match TRBD2. Trimming removed 2 bases from V and 2 bases from J; junction bases left unmatched: 8. The length of the CDR3 is 16 residues. Germline CDR1 SQVTM, CDR2 ANQGSEA. The CDR3 reads CSVESPTSGSPYEQYF. As DNA, the CDR3 is TGCAGCGTTGAATCCCCTACTAGCGGGAGCCCCTACGAGCAGTACTTC.

This clonotype occurred a few times. The V call is TRBV11-1, the J call TRBJ2-2; 10 bases are shared with TRBD2. The V segment lost 4 bases and the J segment 5 bases; nucleotides outside the gene matches: 4. In germline, CDR1 is SGHAT, CDR2 FQDESV (reference sequence). This CDR3 has 15 amino acids. The CDR3 nucleotides read TGTGCCAGCAGCTCAACTAGCGGGGTAACCGGGGAGCTGTTTTTT. Protein sequence: CASSSTSGVTGELFF.

The V call is TRBV5-1, the J call TRBJ2-3; possibly TRBD2 for D (5 bases). This CDR3 contains 15 residues. The germline CDR1 and CDR2 sequences are SGHRS and YFSETQ. V lost 2 bases and J 1 base, leaving 11 bases between the germline ends. CDR3 amino acids: CASSFEGAGTDTQYF. CDR3 bases: TGCGCCAGCAGCTTTGAGGGAGCGGGCACAGATACGCAGTATTTT.

This clonotype appeared a single time. The rearrangement joins TRBV7-9 to TRBJ1-4; D is perhaps TRBD1 (6 bases). Looked up from germline, CDR1 is SEHNR and CDR2 is FQNEAQ (reference sequence). The CDR3 is made up of 14 amino acids. Deletions cut 3 bases from V and 3 bases from J, with 8 bases between. CDR3 sequence (DNA): TGTGCCAGCAGCTTTTACAGGGCTAATGAAAAACTGTTTTTT. It specifies CASSFYRANEKLFF.

The chain has TRBV9 and TRBJ2-1, with D perhaps TRBD1 (5 bases). Germline CDR1 SGDLS, CDR2 YYNGEE. The CDR3 sequence is 12 residues long. Trimming left V 7 bases short and J 6 bases short, with 11 bases between. The CDR3 DNA follows: TGTGCCAGCGGGGCTGGCAGCAATGAGCAGTTCTTC. It is translated as CASGAGSNEQFF.

This clonotype was observed many times. The chain couples TRBV10-2 to TRBJ1-5, with 7 nucleotides matching TRBD1. The CDR3 runs 14 residues. Unmatched junction bases numbered 4, after V lost 8 bases and J lost 0 bases. Germline CDR1 is WSHSY and CDR2 is SAAADI. The CDR3 sequence: CASGQVYSNQPQHF. CDR3 nucleotides: TGCGCCAGCGGACAGGTTTATAGCAATCAGCCCCAGCATTTT.

DNA of the CDR3: TGCGCCAGCAGCTTGAGGACTAGCGGGAGCGTCGAGCAGTACTTC. Protein sequence: CASSLRTSGSVEQYF. The chain uses TRBV5-1 and TRBJ2-7, with TRBD2 identical over 13 bases. V shed 1 base and J 6 bases; nucleotides not matched to a gene: 4. Germline V lookup: CDR1 SGHRS, CDR2 YFSETQ. The CDR3 consists of 15 residues.

This clonotype was recorded at least ten times. This CDR3 is CATSSISGSSYNEQFF. CDR3 DNA sequence: TGTGCCACCAGCAGTATTAGCGGGAGCTCCTACAATGAGCAGTTCTTC. The V call is TRBV15, the J call TRBJ2-1; 9 bases map to TRBD2. The CDR3 length is 16 residues. Germline-derived CDR1 and CDR2 are LNHNV and YYDKDF (reference sequence). V was pared by 3 bases and J by 0 bases, with 3 bases of the junction left unmatched.